These T cell receptor beta chains were read from a single sample in a study of T cells in Graves' hyperthyroidism and ophthalmopathy. TCRdb analysed the multiplex PCR reads with MiXCR anew, one entry per CDR3 protein. The sample has a few hundred thousand distinct CDR3 sequences; roughly 15% are singletons. The source material was blood. These receptors all come from a woman aged 40 to 50 with Graves' hyperthyroidism that later progressed to Graves' ophthalmopathy. Both conserved end residues are part of each CDR3.

V	J	CDR3
TRBV20-1	TRBJ2-6	CSARDRVISGANVLTF
TRBV5-6	TRBJ1-1	CASSSGGSFLAFF
TRBV11-2	TRBJ2-1	CASSLIVYNEQFF
TRBV29-1	TRBJ2-3	CSVEPGKQADTQYF
TRBV3-1	TRBJ2-5	CASSQDRGMETQYF
TRBV12-3/TRBV12-4	TRBJ2-2	CASSWDPNGELFF
TRBV4-1	TRBJ2-7	CASSQTTGMGSYEQYF
TRBV7-9	TRBJ2-2	CASSLLTLGTGELFF
TRBV7-2	TRBJ2-3	CASSDSGGADTQYF
TRBV5-1	TRBJ1-4	CASSLAGNEKLFF
TRBV5-6	TRBJ1-2	CASSLEGTGYTF
TRBV20-1	TRBJ2-5	CSASRTGGFETQYF
TRBV28	TRBJ2-1	CASSLPLIGNEQFF
TRBV28	TRBJ2-1	CASSLLGPQYNEQFF
TRBV20-1	TRBJ2-3	CSATLFGADTQYF
TRBV7-9	TRBJ1-1	CASSFMSSNTEAFF
TRBV6-1	TRBJ1-4	CASNQQGGVEKLFF
TRBV20-1	TRBJ2-1	CSARDAAGGPRSEQFF
TRBV6-1	TRBJ1-3	CASRTGPIPGTIYF
TRBV9	TRBJ2-7	CASSPRGTANYEQYF